A selection of T cell receptor beta chains follows, all from one sample in a study of blood T cells in healthy people across ages. Using its own MiXCR run on the 5' RACE reads, TCRdb lists one record per CDR3 protein. Of about 730,000 distinct CDR3 sequences in the sample, 35% to 45% were seen once. The material sequenced was blood. Receptors originate from an older woman in good health. The CDR3 runs from the conserved cysteine through the conserved F or W. Some rows mark clone size as missing; the rest say once, few, many or name a class of expanded clone.

CDR3 protein,CDR3 length,V gene,clone size
CAISDQGQRTEAFF,14,TRBV10-3,many
CASSLGGGSGAFF,13,TRBV7-3,few
CASSLSGRASKQYF,14,TRBV12-3/TRBV12-4,NA
CASSSGKCQLGSYNSPLHF,19,TRBV5-1,once
CASSAGQGNYGYTF,14,TRBV9,many
CSARGGGTFKDEQFF,15,TRBV20-1,NA
CASSVSGGPPYEQYF,15,TRBV7-2,NA
CSARQGNGAFF,11,TRBV20-1,once
CASSYGTSGPNEQFF,15,TRBV6-5,NA
CATSSGGSYERNEQYF,16,TRBV15,NA
CSVRGVHTDTQYF,13,TRBV29-1,NA
CATSRNLLGAAETQYF,16,TRBV15,NA
CAIRTGTPELFF,12,TRBV10-3,NA
CSVTGGGQGTQYF,13,TRBV29-1,NA
CASSRAGGGGDEQYF,15,TRBV13,NA
CTSSFGTDLFNEKLFF,16,TRBV5-6,NA
CASSQPDARGNIQYF,15,TRBV4-2,many
CASSAIGAGSTDTQYF,16,TRBV7-2,few
CASSLERVGYTF,12,TRBV5-8,few
CASSYGTSGGYNEQFF,16,TRBV6-2/TRBV6-3,NA
CASSAADSSYNEQYF,15,TRBV6-1,NA
CASSIGQGSNEQFF,14,TRBV7-6,NA
CASSADRGSNQPQHF,15,TRBV9,few
CSAKQGASLPQHF,13,TRBV20-1,NA
CASSQVSGARSYEQYF,16,TRBV3-1,NA
CASSFEAGGDYTF,13,TRBV5-6,NA
CASSLMAGTQETQYF,15,TRBV7-6,few
CASSLAQLAGSYNEQFF,17,TRBV7-2,few
CASSFSGSDQETQYF,15,TRBV7-8,few
CASRYKGIGGYTF,13,TRBV12-3/TRBV12-4,few